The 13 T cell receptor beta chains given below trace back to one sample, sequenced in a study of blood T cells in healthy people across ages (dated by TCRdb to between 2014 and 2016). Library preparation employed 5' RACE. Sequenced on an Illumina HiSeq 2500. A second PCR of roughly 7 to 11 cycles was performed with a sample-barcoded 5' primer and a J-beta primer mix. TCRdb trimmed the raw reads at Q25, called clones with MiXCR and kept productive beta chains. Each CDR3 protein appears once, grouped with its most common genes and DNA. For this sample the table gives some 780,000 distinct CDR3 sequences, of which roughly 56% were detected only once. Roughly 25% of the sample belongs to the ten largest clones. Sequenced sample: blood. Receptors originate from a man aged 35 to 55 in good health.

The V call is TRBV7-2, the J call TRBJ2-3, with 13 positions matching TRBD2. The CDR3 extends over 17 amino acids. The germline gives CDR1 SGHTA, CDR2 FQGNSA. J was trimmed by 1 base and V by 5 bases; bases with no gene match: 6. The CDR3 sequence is CASSPRTSGRRTDTQYF. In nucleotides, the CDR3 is TGTGCCAGCAGCCCCCGGACTAGCGGGAGACGCACAGATACGCAGTATTTT.

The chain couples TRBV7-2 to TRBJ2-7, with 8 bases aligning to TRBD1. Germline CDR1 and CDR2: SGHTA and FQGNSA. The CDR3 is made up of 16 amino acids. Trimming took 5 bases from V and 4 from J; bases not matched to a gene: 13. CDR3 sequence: CASSRLPGQDGYEQYF. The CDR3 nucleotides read TGTGCCAGCAGCAGACTACCGGGACAGGATGGATACGAGCAGTACTTC.

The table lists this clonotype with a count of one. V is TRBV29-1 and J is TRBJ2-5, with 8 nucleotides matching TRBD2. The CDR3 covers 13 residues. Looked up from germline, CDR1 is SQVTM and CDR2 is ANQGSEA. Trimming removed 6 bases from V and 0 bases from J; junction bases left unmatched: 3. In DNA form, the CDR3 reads TGCAGCGTGATACTAGCGGACCAAGAGACCCAGTACTTC. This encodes CSVILADQETQYF.

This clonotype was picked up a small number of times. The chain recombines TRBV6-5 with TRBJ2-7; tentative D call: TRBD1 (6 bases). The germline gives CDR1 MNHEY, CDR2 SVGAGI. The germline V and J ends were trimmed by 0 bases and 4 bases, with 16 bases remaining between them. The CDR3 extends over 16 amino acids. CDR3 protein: CASSYSKAQGLYEQYF. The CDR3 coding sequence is TGTGCCAGCAGTTACTCGAAAGCACAGGGCCTTTACGAGCAGTACTTC.

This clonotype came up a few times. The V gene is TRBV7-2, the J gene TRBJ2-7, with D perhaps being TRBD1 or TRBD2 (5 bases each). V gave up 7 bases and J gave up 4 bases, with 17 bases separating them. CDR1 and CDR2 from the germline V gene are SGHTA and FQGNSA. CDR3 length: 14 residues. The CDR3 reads CASTLSPGAYEQYF. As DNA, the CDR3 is TGTGCCAGCACCCTATCCCCCGGGGCGTACGAGCAGTACTTC.

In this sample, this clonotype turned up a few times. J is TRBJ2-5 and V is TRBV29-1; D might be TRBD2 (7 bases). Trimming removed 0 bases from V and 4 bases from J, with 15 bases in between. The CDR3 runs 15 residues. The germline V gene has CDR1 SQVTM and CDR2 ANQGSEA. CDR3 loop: CSVEDQGGGRETQYF. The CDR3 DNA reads TGCAGCGTTGAAGATCAGGGCGGGGGCCGAGAGACCCAGTACTTC.

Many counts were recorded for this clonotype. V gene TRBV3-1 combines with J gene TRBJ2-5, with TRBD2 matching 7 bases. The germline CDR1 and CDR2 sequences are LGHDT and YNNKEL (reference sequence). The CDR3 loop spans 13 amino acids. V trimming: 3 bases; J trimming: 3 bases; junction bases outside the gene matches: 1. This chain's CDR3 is CASSQAGEETQYF. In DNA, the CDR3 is TGTGCCAGCAGCCAGGCGGGGGAAGAGACCCAGTACTTC.

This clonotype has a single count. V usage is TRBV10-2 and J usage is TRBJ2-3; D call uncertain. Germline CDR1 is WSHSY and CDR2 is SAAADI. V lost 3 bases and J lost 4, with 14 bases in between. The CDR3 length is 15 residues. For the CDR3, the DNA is TGCGCCAGCAGTGATCGCCAGCGAGGCGCAGATACGCAGTATTTT. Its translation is CASSDRQRGADTQYF.

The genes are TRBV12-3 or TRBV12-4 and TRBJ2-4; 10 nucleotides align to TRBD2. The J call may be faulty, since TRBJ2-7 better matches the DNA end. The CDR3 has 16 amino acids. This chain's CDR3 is CASSLEAGLAAYEQYF. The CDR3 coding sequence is TGTGCCAGCAGCCTCGAGGCAGGACTAGCGGCCTACGAGCAGTACTTC.

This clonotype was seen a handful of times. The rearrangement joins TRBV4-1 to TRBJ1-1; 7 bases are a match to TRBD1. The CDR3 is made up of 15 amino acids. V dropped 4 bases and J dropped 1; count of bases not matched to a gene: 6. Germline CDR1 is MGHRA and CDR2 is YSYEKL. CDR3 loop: CASSLDRARNTEAFF. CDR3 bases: TGCGCCAGCAGCCTTGACAGGGCCCGGAACACTGAAGCTTTCTTT.

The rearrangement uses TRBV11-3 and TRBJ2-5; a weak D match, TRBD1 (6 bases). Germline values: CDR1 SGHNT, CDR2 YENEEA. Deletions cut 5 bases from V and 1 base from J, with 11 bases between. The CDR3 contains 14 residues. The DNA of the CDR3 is TGTGCCAGCAGCCCACAGGGACCCCAAGAGACCCAGTACTTC. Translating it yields CASSPQGPQETQYF. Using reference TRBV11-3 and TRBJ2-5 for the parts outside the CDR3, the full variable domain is EAGVVQSPRYKIIEKKQPVAFWCNPISGHNTLYWYLQNLGQGPELLIRYENEEAVDDSQLPKDRFSAERLKGVDSTLKIQPAELGDSAVYLCASSPQGPQETQYFGPGTRLLVL.

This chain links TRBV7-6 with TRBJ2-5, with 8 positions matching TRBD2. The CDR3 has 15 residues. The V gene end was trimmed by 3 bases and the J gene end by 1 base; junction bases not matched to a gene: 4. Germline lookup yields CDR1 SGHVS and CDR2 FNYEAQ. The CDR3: CASSFLAGTQETQYF. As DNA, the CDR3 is TGTGCCAGCAGCTTTTTAGCGGGGACCCAAGAGACCCAGTACTTC.

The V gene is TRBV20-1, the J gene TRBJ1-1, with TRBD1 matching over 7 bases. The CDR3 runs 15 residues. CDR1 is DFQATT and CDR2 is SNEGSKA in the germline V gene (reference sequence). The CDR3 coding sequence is TGCAGGGCAGACAGGGCCGGTGCTGGGGACACTGAAGCTTTCTTT. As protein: CRADRAGAGDTEAFF.